What follows is one TCR beta chain and its context. The data belong to a study of blood T cell repertoires in COVID-19. Study context: Donors in the United States, Italy and Spain gave samples during acute or convalescent COVID-19.

The CDR3 has 19 amino acids. CDR1 SGHTA and CDR2 FQGTGA come from the germline V gene. The J segment lost 4 bases and the V segment lost 5 bases, leaving 15 bases of the junction unmatched. In the study's own analysis: Estimation of nucleated cell counts relied on the amplification of reference gene primers. Profiling relied on immunoSEQ multiplex PCR, and the TCRdb table lists in-frame clones only, not all of them. V and J calls and clone size come straight from that table; D and trimming were deduced from the DNA. This repertoire shows about half a million clones, roughly 85% found once; its top ten account for 3% to 4%.

This clonotype was obtained from a human donor in a cohort sampled during active COVID-19. The rearrangement joins TRBV7-3 to TRBJ2-1, with 12 positions matching TRBD1. Specimen: peripheral blood. The CDR3 loop is CASSRGGQGALPSYNEQFF. CDR3 coding DNA: TGTGCCAGCAGCCGCGGGGGACAGGGGGCCCTACCCAGTTACAATGAGCAGTTCTTC. The full variable domain, rest sourced from reference TRBV7-3 and TRBJ2-1, is GAGVSQTPSNKVTEKGKYVELRCDPISGHTALYWYRQSLGQGPEFLIYFQGTGAADDSGLPNDRFFAVRPEGSVSTLKIQRTERGDSAVYLCASSRGGQGALPSYNEQFFGPGTRLTVL.